This T cell receptor (beta chain) was retrieved from a study of graft-versus-host responses after intestinal transplantation. Study summary: Transplant types were multivisceral, liver-intestinal, or isolated intestinal. Anti-thymocyte globulin induction, then tacrolimus and steroids for around 3 years, went to all recipients.

TCRdb keeps only in-frame clones here, not all; method: immunoSEQ multiplex PCR. The sample gives 90,000 to 150,000 clones, 85% to 95% of which show up once; roughly 3% is in the top ten. Overall study findings and caveats: Some GvH clones appeared in ileal mucosa or blood before recipient bone marrow.

A word on this clone: The antigen remains unidentified.

This clonotype was sampled from a human donor who received an intestinal transplant. The starting material was unstimulated CD8+ T cells sorted from spleen or lymph node cells, obtained before intestinal transplant.

CDR3 DNA: TGTGCCAGCAGTATACGGGGGGGCACAGATACGCAGTATTTT. Protein sequence: CASSIRGGTDTQYF. The chain is built from TRBV28 and TRBJ2-3; 7 positions match TRBD2. The V gene end was trimmed by 5 bases and the J gene end by 1 base; junction bases not matched to a gene: 3. Germline CDR1 and CDR2: MDHEN and SYDVKM. CDR3 size: 14 residues.